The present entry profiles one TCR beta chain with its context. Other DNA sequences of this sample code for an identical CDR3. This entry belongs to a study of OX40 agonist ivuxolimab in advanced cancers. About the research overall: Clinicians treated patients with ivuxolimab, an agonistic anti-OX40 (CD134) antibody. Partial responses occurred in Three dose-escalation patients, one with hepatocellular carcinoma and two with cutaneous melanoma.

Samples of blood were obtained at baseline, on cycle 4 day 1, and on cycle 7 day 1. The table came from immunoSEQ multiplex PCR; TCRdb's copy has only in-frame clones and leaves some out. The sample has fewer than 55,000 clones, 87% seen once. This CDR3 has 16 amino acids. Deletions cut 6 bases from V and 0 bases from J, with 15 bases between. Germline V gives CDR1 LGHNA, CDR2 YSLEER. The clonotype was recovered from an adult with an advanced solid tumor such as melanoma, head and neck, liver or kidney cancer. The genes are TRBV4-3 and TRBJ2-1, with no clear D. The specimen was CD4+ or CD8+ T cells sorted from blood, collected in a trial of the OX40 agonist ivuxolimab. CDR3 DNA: TGCGCCAGCAGTCGCGCGGCAGGCAGCTCCTACAATGAGCAGTTCTTC. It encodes CASSRAAGSSYNEQFF.